Following are 6 T cell receptor beta chains from one sample sequenced in a study of cytomegalovirus exposure and HLA in healthy donors. PCR used 60 Vbeta primers and 13 Jbeta primers. TCRdb keeps only in-frame clones here, not all; method: immunoSEQ multiplex PCR. The data hold just under 95,000 clones, with approximately 85% observed a single time. Source material: PBMCs. These receptors were obtained from a woman younger than 30 in good health and CMV-seropositive.

CDR3: CATIPGGYTEAFF. The CDR3 nucleotides read TGTGCCACTATTCCGGGGGGGTATACTGAAGCTTTCTTT. The chain is built from TRBV28 and TRBJ1-1; tentatively, D is TRBD1 (5 bases). From germline, CDR1 is MDHEN and CDR2 SYDVKM. The length of the CDR3 is 13 residues. V lost 10 bases to trimming and J lost 5 bases, with 17 bases between them.

The CDR3 loop is CASSLNRGFGYTF. CDR3 DNA sequence: TGTGCCAGCAGCTTGAATAGGGGGTTCGGCTACACCTTC. The V call is TRBV7-3, the J call TRBJ1-2, with D possibly being TRBD1 (6 bases). Trimming removed 3 bases from V and 8 bases from J, with 13 bases in between. The CDR3 consists of 13 residues. Germline CDR1 reads SGHTA; CDR2 reads FQGTGA.

The V gene is TRBV2, the J gene TRBJ2-1; 7 nucleotides match TRBD1. Germline loops: CDR1 SNHLY, CDR2 FYNNEI. J lost 7 bases, V lost 6 bases, and 9 bases had no gene match. This CDR3 contains 14 residues. The CDR3 DNA reads as TGTGCCAGCAGGACAGGGTTCGGGTGGAATGAGCAGTTCTTC. Amino acid sequence: CASRTGFGWNEQFF.

The chain uses TRBV27 and TRBJ1-5; 7 nucleotides line up with TRBD1. The CDR3 totals 15 residues. V was pared by 1 base and J by 3 bases, with 3 bases of the junction left unmatched. Germline V gene data show CDR1 as MNHEY and CDR2 as SMNVEV (reference sequence). The CDR3 coding sequence is TGTGCCAGCAGTTTATTGACAGGGTCCAATCAGCCCCAGCATTTT. Residues: CASSLLTGSNQPQHF.

This chain connects TRBV7-9 to TRBJ1-3, with no clear D. Trimming took off 1 base at V and 0 bases at J, with 13 bases between the two ends. Germline CDR1 reads SEHNR; CDR2 reads FQNEAQ (reference sequence). The CDR3 has 17 amino acids. The DNA for the CDR3 is TGTGCCAGCAGCTTAGTTGGTGAGCCCGCCTCTGGAAACACCATATATTTT. Amino acid sequence: CASSLVGEPASGNTIYF.

This clone is a singleton in its sample. The chain couples TRBV5-4 to TRBJ2-2; 10 bases line up with TRBD2. Looked up from germline, CDR1 is SGHNT and CDR2 is YYREEE (reference sequence). Unmatched junction bases numbered 7, after V lost 2 bases and J lost 3 bases. CDR3 length: 17 residues. The CDR3 nucleotides read TGTGCCAGCAGCTTAAGACGGCTAGCGGGAGACACCGGGGAGCTGTTTTTT. Protein sequence: CASSLRRLAGDTGELFF.